This T cell receptor beta chain was observed in a study of blood T cell repertoires in COVID-19. Overall study: Both acute and convalescent COVID-19 samples were obtained from the United States, Italy and Spain. The analysed material was cDNA or gDNA that came from T cells, B-cell-depleted T cells, or PBMCs.

Authors' methods: Amplification of reference gene primers provided the estimated nucleated cell counts. Repertoires were generated with immunoSEQ multiplex PCR, while TCRdb's copy carries only in-frame clones and drops some. V and J calls and clone size are those listed in that table; D and trimming were worked out from the DNA. Of around 180,000 clones listed, approximately 80% are singletons. This clonotype was obtained from a human donor in a cohort sampled during active COVID-19. Sequences were obtained from peripheral blood.

CDR3 region: CASSPGSSGRPRDEQYF. CDR3 coding DNA: TGTGCCAGCAGCCCCGGGAGTAGCGGGAGGCCCAGGGACGAGCAGTACTTC. The gene calls are TRBV3-1 (or the pseudogene TRBV3-2) and TRBJ2-7, with 10 nucleotides matching TRBD2. This CDR3 is 17 amino acids long. J gave up 5 bases and V 4 bases, and 14 bases lay outside the gene matches. Germline lookup yields CDR1 LGHDT and CDR2 YNNKEL (reference sequence).